The 32 T cell receptor beta chains below come from one sample, sequenced in a study of blood T cell dynamics during melanoma immunotherapy. Only in-frame clones appear in the TCRdb table, and some are missing; sequencing was by immunoSEQ multiplex PCR. The sample carries about 870 clones, roughly 71% recorded once. Time point of the sample: week 3, after first cycle of checkpoint inhibitor. Source: central memory CD8+ T cells from blood, taken from a patient treated with checkpoint blockade. Receptors originate from a human donor with melanoma.

This clone showed up just a few times. This CDR3 is CASSYDVTGELFF. The CDR3 nucleotides read TGTGCCAGCAGTTACGACGTCACCGGGGAGCTGTTTTTT. The chain carries TRBV6-5 and TRBJ2-2, with D unresolved. There are 13 residues in the CDR3. Germline CDR1 reads MNHEY; CDR2 reads SVGAGI. V lost 2 bases and J 4 bases, leaving 5 bases between the germline ends.

The genes are TRBV5-4 and TRBJ1-2; TRBD1 agrees at 7 bases. CDR1 and CDR2 (germline): SGHNT, YYREEE (reference sequence). The CDR3 is made up of 11 amino acids. After removal of 10 bases from V and 4 bases from J, the junction contained 4 bases not matched to a gene. The CDR3 here is CAFWDSYGYTF. The CDR3 DNA sequence: TGTGCCTTTTGGGACAGCTATGGCTACACCTTC.

The V gene is TRBV2, the J gene TRBJ2-1; 7 bases agree with TRBD2. This CDR3 region has 17 residues. Germline lookup yields CDR1 SNHLY and CDR2 FYNNEI. After removal of 6 bases from V and 4 bases from J, the junction contained 15 bases not matched to a gene. CDR3 in DNA: TGTGCCAGCAGAAACCCCGGGGACTATCGATCATACAATGAGCAGTTCTTC. Translation gives CASRNPGDYRSYNEQFF.

J is TRBJ1-2 and V is TRBV4-1; the match to TRBD1 covers 10 bases. The CDR3 is made up of 15 amino acids. Trimming removed 3 bases from V and 7 bases from J; junction bases left unmatched: 8. Germline values: CDR1 MGHRA, CDR2 YSYEKL. CDR3 DNA sequence: TGCGCCAGCAGCCATACGACAGGGGGCACGAGTGGCTACACCTTC. Encoded protein: CASSHTTGGTSGYTF.

For this clone: At one of its ends the junction is not consistent with the germline gene, which may arise from a read error. The sample has other DNA sequences that encode this CDR3 too. V gene TRBV7-7 combines with J gene TRBJ2-2; 8 bases map to TRBD2. Germline V CDR1 and CDR2: SSHAT, FNYEAQ (reference sequence). The CDR3 totals 16 residues. The CDR3 DNA reads TGTGCTAGCAGCCCACGTAGCGGGAAATCTGGCGGGGAGCTGTTTTTT. Protein product: CASSPRSGKSGGELFF. Full variable domain (missing parts from reference TRBV7-7 and TRBJ2-2): GAGVSQSPRYKVTKRGQDVTLRCDPISSHATLYWYQQALGQGPEFLTYFNYEAQPDKSGLPSDRFSAERPEGSISTLTIQRTEQRDSAMYRCASSPRSGKSGGELFFGEGSRLTVL.

This sequence joins TRBV28 and TRBJ2-1; 8 bases fit TRBD2. CDR3 length equals 17 residues. Per the germline V gene, CDR1 is MDHEN and CDR2 is SYDVKM. The J segment lost 7 bases and the V segment lost 1 base, leaving 12 bases of the junction unmatched. The CDR3 DNA follows: TGTGCCAGCAGTTTATCAAGCGGGAGAAACCGGAGAAATGAGCAGTTCTTC. Amino acids: CASSLSSGRNRRNEQFF.

This clone has a handful of counts. The chain links TRBV4-1 to TRBJ1-5; 7 bases align to TRBD1. CDR1 and CDR2 from the germline V gene are MGHRA and YSYEKL. The J segment lost 9 bases and the V segment lost 0 bases, leaving 11 bases of the junction unmatched. The CDR3 runs to 16 residues. The CDR3 DNA sequence: TGCGCCAGCAGCCAAGAGGGGGGACAGACCCCACGGCCCCAGCATTTT. Its translation is CASSQEGGQTPRPQHF.

CDR3 sequence: CASSLYRGGTDTQYF. In nucleotides, the CDR3 is TGTGCCAGCAGTTTATACAGGGGGGGCACAGATACGCAGTATTTT. The chain employs TRBV27 and TRBJ2-3; TRBD1 agrees at 8 bases. Losses at the gene ends were 1 base for V and 1 base for J; bases not matched to a gene: 1. Germline CDR1 MNHEY, CDR2 SMNVEV (reference sequence). CDR3 size: 15 residues.

This clone was picked up a small number of times. V is TRBV2 and J is TRBJ1-1, with D possibly matching TRBD1 (6 bases). The CDR3 contains 12 residues. V lost 11 bases, J lost 1 base, and 11 bases lay in between. Looked up from germline, CDR1 is SNHLY and CDR2 is FYNNEI. The CDR3 loop reads CAVNRENTEAFF. The CDR3 DNA sequence: TGTGCCGTAAACAGGGAGAACACTGAAGCTTTCTTT.

The chain links TRBV2 to TRBJ2-1, with a weak D call TRBD1 (5 bases). This CDR3 is 16 amino acids long. Trimming removed 4 bases at V and 0 bases at J, with 13 bases between. Germline assignment: CDR1 SNHLY and CDR2 FYNNEI. CDR3 amino acids: CASSAEDTYSYNEQFF. The CDR3 nucleotides are TGTGCCAGCAGTGCCGAGGACACCTACTCCTACAATGAGCAGTTCTTC. Based on the CDR3 plus reference TRBV2 and TRBJ2-1, the full variable domain is EPEVTQTPSHQVTQMGQEVILRCVPISNHLYFYWYRQILGQKVEFLVSFYNNEISEKSEIFDDQFSVERPDGSNFTLKIRSTKLEDSAMYFCASSAEDTYSYNEQFFGPGTRLTVL.

The chain has TRBV5-1 and TRBJ2-7; TRBD1 might be the D (6 bases). This CDR3 spans 13 amino acids. V lost 3 bases and J 2 bases, leaving 9 bases between the germline ends. Germline assignment: CDR1 SGHRS and CDR2 YFSETQ. CDR3 in DNA: TGCGCCAGCAGCTGGGACAAAGCCTACGAGCAGTACTTC. It is translated as CASSWDKAYEQYF.

J is TRBJ2-7 and V is TRBV4-2; 10 nucleotides agree with TRBD2. V lost 0 bases, J lost 6 bases, and 8 bases stayed unmatched. The CDR3 extends over 16 amino acids. Germline CDR1 is LGHNA and CDR2 is YNFKEQ. CDR3 sequence (DNA): TGTGCCAGCAGCCAAGAAGAAGCGGGAGGGCTCGGCGAGCAGTACTTC. It specifies CASSQEEAGGLGEQYF.

This clone appeared once. The rearrangement joins TRBV5-6 to TRBJ2-5; no clear D. The CDR3 is 12 residues long. Germline V gene data show CDR1 as SGHDT and CDR2 as YYEEEE. Trimming stripped 0 bases from V and 5 bases from J, with 5 bases between. The CDR3 protein is CASSLGPETQYF. CDR3 DNA sequence: TGTGCCAGCAGCTTGGGACCGGAGACCCAGTACTTC.

The genes are TRBV7-8 and TRBJ2-1, with TRBD1 identical over 8 bases. CDR1 and CDR2 (germline): SGHVS, FQNEAQ. Trimming took 5 bases from V and 7 from J; bases not matched to a gene: 10. This CDR3 has 15 residues. CDR3 sequence: CASSHPQGAGNEQFF. The CDR3 nucleotides read TGTGCCAGCAGCCACCCCCAGGGGGCAGGAAATGAGCAGTTCTTC.

This clone has just a few counts. This chain connects TRBV15 to TRBJ2-7; TRBD1 agrees at 10 bases. In germline, CDR1 is LNHNV, CDR2 YYDKDF (reference sequence). V lost 0 bases, J lost 5 bases, and 4 bases stayed unmatched. The CDR3 totals 15 residues. Here the CDR3 DNA reads TGTGCCACCAGCAGAGATAGGACAGGGGGGCACGAGCAGTACTTC. Translation gives CATSRDRTGGHEQYF.

This clone was counted between two and nine times. The V gene is TRBV27, the J gene TRBJ2-7; the match to TRBD1 covers 8 bases. Germline loops: CDR1 MNHEY, CDR2 SMNVEV (reference sequence). The CDR3 loop spans 14 amino acids. The J segment lost 3 bases and the V segment lost 2 bases, leaving 3 bases of the junction unmatched. This CDR3 reads CASSLQGANYEQYF. Here the CDR3 DNA reads TGTGCCAGCAGTTTACAGGGGGCGAACTACGAGCAGTACTTC.

The genes are TRBV2 and TRBJ2-1; no clear D gene. This CDR3 spans 13 amino acids. With 3 bases removed from V and 3 bases from J, the gap between germline ends came to 6 bases. Germline V gene lookup returns CDR1 SNHLY and CDR2 FYNNEI. The CDR3 DNA is TGTGCCAGCAGTGACTACGGCTACAATGAGCAGTTCTTC. Amino acids: CASSDYGYNEQFF.

This clone was counted between two and nine times. The rearrangement links TRBV9 to TRBJ2-6; D is unclear. This CDR3 spans 17 amino acids. V lost 7 bases, J lost 5 bases, and 22 bases lay in between. CDR1 and CDR2 from the germline V gene are SGDLS and YYNGEE. The CDR3 loop is CASHIMFKQSRANVLTF. The DNA for the CDR3 is TGTGCCAGCCACATAATGTTCAAACAAAGTCGGGCCAACGTCCTGACTTTC.

The gene calls are TRBV4-2 and TRBJ1-1; D call uncertain. V lost 7 bases, J lost 4 bases, and 16 bases lay in between. The CDR3 is made up of 14 amino acids. Germline V lookup: CDR1 LGHNA, CDR2 YNFKEQ. CDR3 sequence: CASKASGSPTEAFF. The CDR3 DNA reads TGTGCCAGCAAAGCTTCGGGGAGTCCCACTGAAGCTTTCTTT.

This clone turned up a few times. The V gene is TRBV7-6, the J gene TRBJ2-7; D is unresolved. The CDR3 is 13 residues long. V was clipped by 5 bases and J by 3 bases, with 11 bases between them. The germline V gene encodes CDR1 SGHVS and CDR2 FNYEAQ. The CDR3 here is CASSIGPNYEQYF. Here the CDR3 DNA reads TGTGCCAGCAGCATCGGACCCAACTACGAGCAGTACTTC.

This rearrangement joins TRBV6-1 to TRBJ2-7, with D possibly being TRBD1 (5 bases). Looked up from germline, CDR1 is MNHNS and CDR2 is SASEGT. The CDR3 runs to 15 residues. Trimming pared 4 bases from V and 4 bases from J, leaving 17 bases between. In DNA, the CDR3 is TGTGCCAGCAGTGGGACGGACACTCAATTTTACGAGCAGTACTTC. It translates to CASSGTDTQFYEQYF.

The J gene is TRBJ2-1, the V gene TRBV14; a weak D match, TRBD2 (6 bases). V lost 0 bases, J lost 4 bases, and 16 bases lay in between. The CDR3 length is 17 residues. Germline-derived CDR1 and CDR2 are SGHDN and FVKESK. CDR3 nucleotide sequence: TGTGCCAGCAGCCAAGAGATGGGTGGCGGGATTTACAATGAGCAGTTCTTC. This translates into CASSQEMGGGIYNEQFF.

The V call is TRBV11-3, the J call TRBJ2-7; TRBD2 might be the D (6 bases). Between the trimmed V and J ends, which lost 2 bases and 3 bases, there was a span of 11 bases. This CDR3 comprises 14 residues. CDR1 is SGHNT and CDR2 is YENEEA in the germline V gene. CDR3 nucleotide sequence: TGTGCCAGCAGCTTAACTGCTAGCGTCTACGAGCAGTACTTC. As protein: CASSLTASVYEQYF. Filled out from reference TRBV11-3 and TRBJ2-7, the complete variable domain reads EAGVVQSPRYKIIEKKQPVAFWCNPISGHNTLYWYLQNLGQGPELLIRYENEEAVDDSQLPKDRFSAERLKGVDSTLKIQPAELGDSAVYLCASSLTASVYEQYFGPGTRLTVT.

By share of the sample, this clone is hyperexpanded (1% or more). The chain carries TRBV4-1 and TRBJ2-7, with TRBD1 matching 7 bases. The V gene's germline CDR1 is MGHRA and CDR2 YSYEKL. This CDR3 comprises 15 residues. J lost 4 bases, V lost 4 bases, and 10 bases had no gene match. The CDR3, as DNA: TGCGCCAGCAGCCTCGAGACAGGGTCCTGGTACGAGCAGTACTTC. It specifies CASSLETGSWYEQYF.

The chain has TRBV4-2 and TRBJ2-1; 10 bases are shared with TRBD2. J was trimmed by 6 bases and V by 4 bases; bases with no gene match: 6. This CDR3 spans 15 amino acids. From germline, CDR1 is LGHNA and CDR2 YNFKEQ. The CDR3 reads CASSRPIAGGNEQFF. In DNA form, the CDR3 reads TGTGCCAGCAGCCGCCCGATAGCGGGAGGCAATGAGCAGTTCTTC.

This clone was recorded once. The genes are TRBV7-3 and TRBJ2-7, with a tentative D call TRBD1 (6 bases). Germline CDR1 is SGHTA and CDR2 is FQGTGA. The CDR3 length is 15 residues. Deletions cut 5 bases from V and 7 bases from J, with 21 bases between. CDR3: CASSPAQGSRWEQYF. In DNA, the CDR3 is TGTGCCAGCAGCCCCGCCCAGGGGTCCCGCTGGGAGCAGTACTTC.

J is TRBJ2-7 and V is TRBV29-1, with 7 bases fitting TRBD1. The trim removed 6 bases at V and 4 bases at J, leaving 6 bases unmatched. Per germline, CDR1 SQVTM and CDR2 ANQGSEA. The CDR3 covers 12 residues. CDR3 nucleotide sequence: TGCAGCGTGATCCAGACAGGGTACGAGCAGTACTTC. Protein product: CSVIQTGYEQYF.

The chain recombines TRBV14 with TRBJ2-1; 10 bases agree with TRBD2. The CDR3 loop spans 15 amino acids. Germline V CDR1 and CDR2: SGHDN, FVKESK. J was trimmed by 5 bases and V by 6 bases; bases with no gene match: 7. The CDR3 DNA is TGTGCCAGCAGTCCCGGGACTAGCGTTGACAATGAGCAGTTCTTC. This sequence encodes CASSPGTSVDNEQFF.

This chain connects TRBV19 to TRBJ1-2, with TRBD1 matching 8 bases. Germline CDR1 reads LNHDA; CDR2 reads SQIVND (reference sequence). This CDR3 has 14 amino acids. The ends lost 5 bases at V and 4 bases at J; junction bases unmatched: 6. This CDR3 is CASSSWDRSYGYTF. For the CDR3, the DNA is TGTGCCAGTAGTTCATGGGACAGGAGCTATGGCTACACCTTC.

This chain uses TRBV11-2 with TRBJ2-7; the match to TRBD2 covers 15 bases. Trimming cost V 0 bases and J 5 bases; bases outside gene matches: 5. The CDR3 consists of 17 residues. Germline V gene lookup returns CDR1 SGHAT and CDR2 FQNNGV. This CDR3 reads CASSLEGRTSGRDEQYF. Written as DNA, the CDR3 is TGTGCCAGCAGCTTAGAAGGAAGGACTAGCGGGAGGGACGAGCAGTACTTC.

The chain joins TRBV5-1 to TRBJ2-2; a possible D gene is TRBD1 (5 bases). Trimming took 1 base from V and 4 from J, leaving 8 bases between them. Germline CDR1 and CDR2: SGHRS and YFSETQ. The CDR3 runs to 14 residues. The DNA for the CDR3 is TGCGCCAGCAGCTTGTTCAGGGCCACCGGGGAGCTGTTTTTT. This encodes CASSLFRATGELFF.

V gene TRBV7-6 combines with J gene TRBJ1-1; D is perhaps TRBD1 (5 bases). The V end lost 5 bases, the J end lost 3 bases, and 10 bases lay between the germline ends. CDR3 length: 13 amino acids. Germline V gene data show CDR1 as SGHVS and CDR2 as FNYEAQ. In DNA form, the CDR3 reads TGTGCCAGCAGCGTAGGGACCTACACTGAAGCTTTCTTT. It specifies CASSVGTYTEAFF.